This TCR beta chain was retrieved from a study of T-cell memory formation after mild COVID-19. Broader study findings: Clones that contracted from day 15 to 85 were balanced CD4/CD8, while later expanders leaned CD4+.

MiXCR, run by TCRdb on the 5' RACE reads, gives a single entry per CDR3 protein. The sample consists of under 90,000 distinct CDR3 sequences, over 11% of them appearing once. Turning to this clonotype: Its cognate antigen is unknown.

Germline CDR1 reads LGHNT; CDR2 reads FRNRAP. Trimming removed 6 bases from V and 5 bases from J; junction bases left unmatched: 5. This CDR3 region has 13 residues. This chain connects TRBV12-5 to TRBJ1-1; 8 nucleotides match TRBD1. This clonotype was sampled from an adult woman who had mild COVID-19 (a few samples of this study predate the infection). Cell type and time point are not known. Sequencing was done on a sample of PBMCs or a T cell subset sorted from them (not recorded which). The CDR3 reads CASGWTGRTEAFF. In DNA, the CDR3 is TGTGCTAGTGGGTGGACAGGGAGAACTGAAGCTTTCTTT.